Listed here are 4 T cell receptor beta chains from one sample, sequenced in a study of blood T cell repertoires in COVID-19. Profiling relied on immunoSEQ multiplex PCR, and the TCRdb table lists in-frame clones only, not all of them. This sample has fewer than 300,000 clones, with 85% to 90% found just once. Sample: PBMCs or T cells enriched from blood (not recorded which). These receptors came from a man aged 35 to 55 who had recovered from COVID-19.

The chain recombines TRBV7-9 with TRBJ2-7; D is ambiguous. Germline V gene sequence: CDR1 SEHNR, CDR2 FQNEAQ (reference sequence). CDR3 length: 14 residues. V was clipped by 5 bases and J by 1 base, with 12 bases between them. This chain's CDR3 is CASSPLSESYEQYF. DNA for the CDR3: TGTGCCAGCAGCCCCCTCTCCGAGTCCTACGAGCAGTACTTC.

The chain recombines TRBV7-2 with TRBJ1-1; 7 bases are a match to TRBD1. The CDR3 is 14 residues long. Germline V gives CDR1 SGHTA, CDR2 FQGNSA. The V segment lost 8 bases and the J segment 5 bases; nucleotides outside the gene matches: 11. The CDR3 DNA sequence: TGTGCCAGCCGACGACAGGGTAGTGGGACTGAAGCTTTCTTT. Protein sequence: CASRRQGSGTEAFF.

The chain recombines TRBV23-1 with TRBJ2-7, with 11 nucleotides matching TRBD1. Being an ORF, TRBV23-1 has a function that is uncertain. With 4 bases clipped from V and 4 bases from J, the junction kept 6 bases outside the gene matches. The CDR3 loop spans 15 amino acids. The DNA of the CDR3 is TGCGCCAGCAGTCTTGGACAGGGGGCAGTATACGAGCAGTACTTC. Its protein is CASSLGQGAVYEQYF.

The CDR3 loop is CASSSGTPSYNEQFF. Here the CDR3 DNA reads TGTGCCAGCAGCTCCGGGACTCCGTCCTACAATGAGCAGTTCTTC. The chain carries TRBV7-2 and TRBJ2-1, with D perhaps matching TRBD2 (6 bases). V was shortened by 4 bases and J by 1 base, with 11 bases between the two germline ends. The CDR3 consists of 15 residues. Germline values: CDR1 SGHTA, CDR2 FQGNSA.